The rows below give T cell receptor beta chains drawn from one sample of a study of CD8 T cells in Susac syndrome. In TCRdb, the immunoSEQ multiplex PCR reads were re-called with MiXCR into one record per CDR3 protein. There are some 400,000 distinct CDR3 sequences in the sample; approximately 85% occur only once, and about 0.1% lies in the top ten. The sample was CD8+ T cells from PBMCs. These receptors all come from a human donor with multiple sclerosis. Both conserved end residues are part of each CDR3.

TRBJ2-1 | TRBV28 | 16 | CASSNRGLEVYNEQFF
TRBJ2-3 | TRBV27 | 13 | CASSFFGTDTQYF
TRBJ2-7 | TRBV7-9 | 12 | CASSLGQYEQYF
TRBJ2-1 | TRBV19 | 15 | CASTPIATNYNEQFF
TRBJ2-4 | TRBV27 | 14 | CASSFGAVGNIQYF
TRBJ2-7 | TRBV12-3/TRBV12-4 | 15 | CASSPRDRPSYEQYF
TRBJ2-1 | TRBV12-3/TRBV12-4 | 15 | CASSLEVSSYNEQFF
TRBJ2-1 | TRBV12-3/TRBV12-4 | 11 | CASSLSPEQFF
TRBJ2-1 | TRBV7-9 | 12 | CASSFASNEQFF
TRBJ2-1 | TRBV6-8 | 16 | CASSYGPSGSSEEQFF
TRBJ2-3 | TRBV27 | 16 | CASKVIPGANTDTQYF
TRBJ2-2 | TRBV29-1 | 17 | CSVTLPDRVYGTGELFF
TRBJ1-1 | TRBV12-5 | 15 | CASGLVVGGDTEAFF
TRBJ2-1 | TRBV11-2 | 13 | CASSLDEGSEQFF
TRBJ2-1 | TRBV9 | 15 | CASSVEGEPYNEQFF
TRBJ2-3 | TRBV19 | 13 | CASSIQSTDTQYF
TRBJ2-7 | TRBV5-1 | 15 | CASSLGWGQGYEQYF
TRBJ2-1 | TRBV29-1 | 14 | CSVEGIHSYNEQFF
TRBJ2-1 | TRBV2 | 12 | CASRGTLAEEFF
TRBJ2-7 | TRBV27 | 14 | CASSPGRGSYEQYF
TRBJ1-3 | TRBV10-3 | 16 | CAISESTTYSGNTIYF
TRBJ1-1 | TRBV30 | 11 | CAWGGGLEAFF
TRBJ1-6 | TRBV6-6 | 14 | CASREMGTNSPLHF
TRBJ2-7 | TRBV4-1 | 15 | CASSQTPGQAYEQYF
TRBJ2-7 | TRBV20-1 | 13 | CSAKGQAYYEQYF
TRBJ2-3 | TRBV10-3 | 16 | CAISGTSGDLTDTQYF
TRBJ2-3 | TRBV29-1 | 14 | CSVEGGVNTDTQYF
TRBJ1-1 | TRBV28 | 15 | CASSFLATVNTEAFF
TRBJ1-5 | TRBV6-1 | 11 | CATGSDQPQHF
TRBJ1-5 | TRBV5-1 | 13 | CASSFELGNPQHF
TRBJ1-2 | TRBV4-1 | 12 | CASSQGDYGYTF
TRBJ1-5 | TRBV20-1 | 16 | CSARIAGALSNQPQHF
TRBJ1-2 | TRBV4-1 | 15 | CASSQVLGGAYGYTF
TRBJ2-1 | TRBV5-6 | 12 | CASSLARNEQSF
TRBJ1-1 | TRBV5-4 | 14 | CASSLILENTEAFF
TRBJ2-1 | TRBV15 | 19 | CATSRDESSGRFFGYEQFF
TRBJ2-1 | TRBV20-1 | 14 | CSAGLAGGPNEQFF
TRBJ2-3 | TRBV6-5 | 20 | CASSYSPRTSGSLSTDTQYF
TRBJ1-1 | TRBV5-1 | 14 | CASEPGGGITEAFF
TRBJ2-7 | TRBV6-1 | 13 | CASSSVETYEQYF
TRBJ2-7 | TRBV5-1 | 14 | CASSLGTEDYEQYF
TRBJ2-7 | TRBV11-2 | 16 | CASSLDFLGPPYEQYF
TRBJ2-1 | TRBV11-2 | 15 | CASSLNWEGRNEQFF
TRBJ2-7 | TRBV19 | 15 | CASSMGTSGTYEQYF
TRBJ1-1 | TRBV6-1 | 14 | CASWLMGGDTEAFF
TRBJ1-6 | TRBV6-5 | 19 | CASSYSDPGPSSYNSPLHF
TRBJ2-2 | TRBV25-1 | 12 | CASNTGYGELFF
TRBJ2-7 | TRBV20-1 | 13 | CSAQTGNDYEQYF
TRBJ2-5 | TRBV2 | 16 | CASSAGPQGALETQYF
TRBJ2-1 | TRBV19 | 15 | CASSIVEGPHNEQFF
TRBJ2-7 | TRBV27 | 11 | CASRDSYEQYF
TRBJ2-1 | TRBV20-1 | 14 | CSAIPETSTNEQFF
TRBJ2-1 | TRBV30 | 17 | CAWRSGLPGGLYNEQFF
TRBJ2-1 | TRBV5-1 | 14 | CASLRAEGDNEQFF
TRBJ2-1 | TRBV7-2 | 14 | CASSLGQGAVEQFF
TRBJ2-1 | TRBV18 | 15 | CASSPRYERRDEQFF
TRBJ1-1 | TRBV27 | 18 | CASSPAGQGIPGNTEAFF
TRBJ2-1 | TRBV18 | 16 | CASSPPGQSPYNEQFF
TRBJ2-3 | TRBV4-1 | 16 | CASRGVGLAGGDTQYF
TRBJ2-5 | TRBV4-1 | 17 | CASSQEPLGTGEETQYF